Listed below are T cell receptor beta chains from one sample, sequenced in a study of molecular identifiers for immune sequencing clone quantification. TCRdb used MiXCR to reprocess the PCR reads, holding one entry per CDR3 protein. The profile shows 38,000 or so distinct CDR3 sequences, about 18% of them singletons. Sequencing input: naive CD8+ T cells from blood, with Jurkat cell RNA spiked in. The receptors derive from a human donor in good health. Some libraries in this study had Jurkat cell RNA spiked in. CDR3s include the opening cysteine and the closing phenylalanine or tryptophan. Fields, in order: V gene, J gene, D gene, clone size, CDR3 DNA, CDR3 protein. D genes are given only for firm matches. Clone size is stated in some rows and not others, as once, few, many or a class when expanded.

V: TRBV6-6; J: TRBJ2-1; D: .; size: many; DNA: TGTGCCAGCAGTCCAACCGGGGAATACAATGAGCAGTTCTTC; CDR3: CASSPTGEYNEQFF
V: TRBV29-1; J: TRBJ2-7; D: .; size: .; DNA: TGCAGCGTTGAAGGCGGGACGTCCTACGAGCAGTACTTC; CDR3: CSVEGGTSYEQYF
V: TRBV27; J: TRBJ2-2; D: .; size: many; DNA: TGTGCCAGCAGTTTATACCTGAACACCGGGGAGCTGTTTTTT; CDR3: CASSLYLNTGELFF
V: TRBV12-3/TRBV12-4; J: TRBJ2-3; D: TRBD1; size: many; DNA: TGTGCCAGCAGGCCTAGAGACAGGGACCGATCTAGCACAGATACGCAGTATTTT; CDR3: CASRPRDRDRSSTDTQYF
V: TRBV12-3/TRBV12-4; J: TRBJ1-2; D: .; size: many; DNA: TGTGCCAGCAGTTTCGCAATTTTTAGGGCTAACTATGGCTACACCTTC; CDR3: CASSFAIFRANYGYTF
V: TRBV29-1; J: TRBJ2-1; D: .; size: .; DNA: TGCAGCGTTGAAGGGGGTCGGTCTGCCTCCTACAATGAGCAGTTCTTC; CDR3: CSVEGGRSASYNEQFF
V: TRBV27; J: TRBJ2-1; D: .; size: .; DNA: TGTGCCAGCAGTTTAGTGGGGGGGGCTTTCAATGAGCAGTTCTTC; CDR3: CASSLVGGAFNEQFF
V: TRBV13; J: TRBJ1-2; D: TRBD1; size: .; DNA: TGTGCCAGCAGCCCGGGACAGGGAGTCGTCTATGGCTACACCTTC; CDR3: CASSPGQGVVYGYTF
V: TRBV11-2; J: TRBJ2-7; D: TRBD1; size: few; DNA: TGTGCCAGCACCGGGGACAGATCCTACGAGCAGTACTTC; CDR3: CASTGDRSYEQYF
V: TRBV6-5; J: TRBJ2-1; D: .; size: medium-sized; DNA: TGTGCCAGCAGTTTATACAATGAGCAGTTCTTC; CDR3: CASSLYNEQFF
V: TRBV29-1; J: TRBJ2-7; D: TRBD1; size: many; DNA: TGCAGCGTTGAAGATCCCGGGACAGGAACCCCTTACGAGCAGTACTTC; CDR3: CSVEDPGTGTPYEQYF
V: TRBV2; J: TRBJ2-1; D: TRBD2; size: .; DNA: TGTGCCAGCAGTGGAACAGGGACTAGCGGGGTATACAATGAGCAGTTCTTC; CDR3: CASSGTGTSGVYNEQFF